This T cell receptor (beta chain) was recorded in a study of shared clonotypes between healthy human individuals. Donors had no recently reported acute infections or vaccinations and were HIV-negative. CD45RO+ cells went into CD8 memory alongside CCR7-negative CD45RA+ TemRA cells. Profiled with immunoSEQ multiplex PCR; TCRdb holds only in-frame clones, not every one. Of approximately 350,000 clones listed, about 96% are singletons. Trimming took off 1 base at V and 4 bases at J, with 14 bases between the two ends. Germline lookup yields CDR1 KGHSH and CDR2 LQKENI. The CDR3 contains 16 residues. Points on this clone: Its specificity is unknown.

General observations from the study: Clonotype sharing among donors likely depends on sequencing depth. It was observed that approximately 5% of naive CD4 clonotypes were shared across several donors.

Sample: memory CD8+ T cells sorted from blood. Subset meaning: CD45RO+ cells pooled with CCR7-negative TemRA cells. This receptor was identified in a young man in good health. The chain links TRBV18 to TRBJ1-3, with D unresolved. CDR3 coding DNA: TGTGCCAGCTCACCACGGGAGAGGGCGAGGGGAAACACCATATATTTT. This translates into CASSPRERARGNTIYF.